A single sample is the source of the 21 T cell receptor beta chains below, sequenced in a study of T cell repertoires in cytomegalovirus infection. The antigens of these receptors remain unknown. TCRdb independently ran MiXCR on the reads; one entry per CDR3 protein. The sample has about 570,000 distinct CDR3 sequences; approximately 40% are singletons. Sequencing was performed on cultured PBMCs, taken from culture after CMV antigen stimulation. These TCRs come from a human donor in good health (CMV status not recorded). Some clones in this sample may be carry-over from other donors' samples.

This clonotype was picked up many times. The chain couples TRBV7-2 to TRBJ2-7; 10 bases are a match to TRBD1. V shed 6 bases, J shed 6 bases, and the junction held 5 bases outside the gene matches. The CDR3 is made up of 13 amino acids. From germline, CDR1 is SGHTA and CDR2 FQGNSA. In DNA form, the CDR3 reads TGTGCCAGCAGTCCGGGACAGGGGTCCGAGCAGTACTTC. This encodes CASSPGQGSEQYF.

This clonotype was observed a few times. The chain combines TRBV6-5 with TRBJ2-7; D not resolved. The length of the CDR3 is 13 residues. Germline values: CDR1 MNHEY, CDR2 SVGAGI. V gave up 8 bases and J gave up 7 bases, with 18 bases separating them. The CDR3 DNA is TGTGCCAGCTTAGACTCCTCCCTTCTGGAGCAGTACTTC. It translates to CASLDSSLLEQYF.

DNA of the CDR3: TGTGCCAGCAGTGAAGTTTCGGGTAGAAGCTACACCTTC. This encodes CASSEVSGRSYTF. The chain is built from TRBV2 and TRBJ1-2; the D is unclear. Germline V gives CDR1 SNHLY, CDR2 FYNNEI. Trimming took off 1 base at V and 9 bases at J, with 12 bases between the two ends. The CDR3 covers 13 residues. Together with reference TRBV2 and TRBJ1-2, the CDR3 gives the full variable domain: EPEVTQTPSHQVTQMGQEVILRCVPISNHLYFYWYRQILGQKVEFLVSFYNNEISEKSEIFDDQFSVERPDGSNFTLKIRSTKLEDSAMYFCASSEVSGRSYTFGSGTRLTVV.

J is TRBJ1-1 and V is TRBV10-3; 7 bases align to TRBD1. This CDR3 is built from 14 residues. V lost 5 bases to trimming and J lost 2 bases; unmatched junction nucleotides: 5. Per the germline V gene, CDR1 is ENHRY and CDR2 is SYGVKD. CDR3 residues: CAISSTGANTEAFF. CDR3 sequence (DNA): TGTGCCATCAGTAGTACAGGGGCTAACACTGAAGCTTTCTTT.

The chain recombines TRBV7-2 with TRBJ2-1, with 8 bases identical to TRBD1. Germline CDR1 is SGHTA and CDR2 is FQGNSA. The CDR3 loop spans 16 amino acids. V lost 4 bases, J lost 5 bases, and 10 bases stayed unmatched. The CDR3 coding sequence is TGTGCCAGCAGCTCGACAGGGGCGGCCGGCGACAATGAGCAGTTCTTC. It specifies CASSSTGAAGDNEQFF.

The chain has TRBV5-1 and TRBJ2-7; TRBD2 agrees at 8 bases. Germline CDR1 SGHRS, CDR2 YFSETQ. Trimming cost V 2 bases and J 5 bases; bases outside gene matches: 9. The length of the CDR3 is 15 residues. CDR3 nucleotide sequence: TGCGCCAGCAGCTTAATTCGGGAGGGCTTCCACGAGCAGTACTTC. Translating it yields CASSLIREGFHEQYF.

This rearrangement joins TRBV6-5 to TRBJ1-4; D remains ambiguous. The germline V gene encodes CDR1 MNHEY and CDR2 SVGAGI. V lost 0 bases, J lost 8 bases, and 10 bases lay in between. The CDR3 consists of 14 residues. CDR3 in amino acids: CASSYSAGSEKLFF. The CDR3 nucleotides read TGTGCCAGCAGTTACTCGGCGGGCTCCGAAAAACTGTTTTTT.

This clonotype turned up a few times. The CDR3 DNA follows: TGTGCCAGCAGCTCCGGGAGGGCGAGTTCGGATACGCAGTATTTT. This codes for CASSSGRASSDTQYF. This rearrangement joins TRBV7-9 to TRBJ2-3, with 8 bases matching TRBD2. Germline assignment: CDR1 SEHNR and CDR2 FQNEAQ (reference sequence). Germline trimming cut 4 bases from V and 6 bases from J; bases unmatched to any gene: 9. The CDR3 extends over 15 amino acids.

This clonotype appeared many times. The genes are TRBV7-2 and TRBJ2-3; 7 bases line up with TRBD1. The CDR3 spans 15 residues. V was clipped by 5 bases and J by 1 base; unmatched bases: 6. The germline CDR1 and CDR2 sequences are SGHTA and FQGNSA. CDR3 residues: CASSLTGQRTDTQYF. CDR3 coding DNA: TGTGCCAGCAGCCTAACGGGACAGCGCACAGATACGCAGTATTTT. Together with reference TRBV7-2 and TRBJ2-3, the CDR3 gives the full variable domain: GAGVSQSPSNKVTEKGKDVELRCDPISGHTALYWYRQSLGQGLEFLIYFQGNSAPDKSGLPSDRFSAERTGGSVSTLTIQRTQQEDSAVYLCASSLTGQRTDTQYFGPGTRLTVL.

This rearrangement joins TRBV12-3 or TRBV12-4 to TRBJ1-3; TRBD1 agrees at 7 bases. J was trimmed by 3 bases and V by 6 bases; bases with no gene match: 14. The CDR3 length is 17 residues. Here the CDR3 reads CASSWGGEGAGGNTIYF. The CDR3 DNA follows: TGTGCCAGCAGCTGGGGGGGAGAGGGGGCAGGTGGAAACACCATATATTTT.

This clonotype was observed at least ten times. The chain combines TRBV7-6 with TRBJ2-7; 12 bases match TRBD1. V lost 5 bases, J lost 3 bases, and 5 bases stayed unmatched. Germline V CDR1 and CDR2: SGHVS, FNYEAQ. The CDR3 spans 15 residues. The chain's CDR3 is CASSPGTGGFYEQYF. The CDR3 DNA sequence: TGTGCCAGCAGCCCCGGGACAGGGGGCTTCTACGAGCAGTACTTC. Supplemented by reference TRBV7-6 and TRBJ2-7, the full variable domain reads GAGVSQSPRYKVTKRGQDVALRCDPISGHVSLYWYRQALGQGPEFLTYFNYEAQQDKSGLPNDRFSAERPEGSISTLTIQRTEQRDSAMYRCASSPGTGGFYEQYFGPGTRLTVT.

The chain employs TRBV7-8 and TRBJ2-1; 8 bases line up with TRBD1. The CDR3 length is 16 residues. J lost 5 bases, V lost 0 bases, and 6 bases had no gene match. Germline-derived CDR1 and CDR2 are SGHVS and FQNEAQ. CDR3 DNA: TGTGCCAGCAGCTTAGCCCCCGGACAGGGACACAATGAGCAGTTCTTC. Its translation: CASSLAPGQGHNEQFF.

This clonotype was recorded at least ten times. The chain carries TRBV7-2 and TRBJ2-7; the match to TRBD1 covers 11 bases. CDR1 is SGHTA and CDR2 is FQGNSA in the germline V gene. This CDR3 contains 15 residues. V lost 5 bases, J lost 2 bases, and 5 bases stayed unmatched. The CDR3 coding sequence is TGTGCCAGCAGCCCCGGGACAGGGGGTCCCTACGAGCAGTACTTC. It specifies CASSPGTGGPYEQYF.

The V call is TRBV11-2, the J call TRBJ1-5; the D gene is possibly TRBD1 (5 bases). Germline V lookup: CDR1 SGHAT, CDR2 FQNNGV. Trimming removed 4 bases at V and 4 bases at J, with 8 bases between. This CDR3 has 13 residues. CDR3 sequence: CASSSGRNQPQHF. In DNA form, the CDR3 reads TGTGCCAGCAGCTCAGGGAGGAATCAGCCCCAGCATTTT.

The chain carries TRBV7-2 and TRBJ1-3; D is perhaps TRBD1 (6 bases). The CDR3 extends over 15 amino acids. Germline V gene lookup returns CDR1 SGHTA and CDR2 FQGNSA. V was pared by 3 bases and J by 2 bases, with 11 bases between. CDR3 DNA: TGTGCCAGCAGCTTGAGGGGGTCCGCTGGAAACACCATATATTTT. Protein product: CASSLRGSAGNTIYF.

This sequence joins TRBV28 and TRBJ2-5, with 12 bases that match TRBD2. CDR1 is MDHEN and CDR2 is SYDVKM in the germline V gene. The CDR3 runs 16 residues. With V trimmed by 5 bases and J by 1 base, 5 bases remained unmatched. The CDR3 DNA is TGTGCCAGCAGTCTCCCGGGACTAGCGGGCCAAGAGACCCAGTACTTC. This codes for CASSLPGLAGQETQYF.

The rearrangement links TRBV10-2 to TRBJ2-7; TRBD2 might be the D (6 bases). CDR3 size: 14 residues. The ends were cut back, 3 bases at V and 3 bases at J, with 12 bases in the middle. Germline assignment: CDR1 WSHSY and CDR2 SAAADI. The DNA of the CDR3 is TGCGCCAGCAGTGACGGGGGTCTAAACTACGAGCAGTACTTC. It encodes CASSDGGLNYEQYF.

The J gene is TRBJ1-5, the V gene TRBV28, with no clear D. The CDR3 sequence is 14 residues long. Germline CDR1 is MDHEN and CDR2 is SYDVKM. Trimming removed 9 bases from V and 1 base from J, with 13 bases in between. CDR3 in DNA: TGTGCCAGTGCGGTGGCGGGGAGCAATCAGCCCCAGCATTTT. Translation gives CASAVAGSNQPQHF.

Here the CDR3 DNA reads TGTGCCTCCAAGGGCCAGGGTACCTCCGGGGAGCTGTTTTTT. It codes for CASKGQGTSGELFF. The J gene is TRBJ2-2, the V gene TRBV6-6; possibly TRBD1 for D (5 bases). CDR1 and CDR2 from the germline V gene are MNHNY and SVGAGI (reference sequence). This CDR3 comprises 14 residues. Trimming removed 11 bases at V and 6 bases at J, with 19 bases between.

This chain uses TRBV4-1 with TRBJ1-5; 9 bases map to TRBD1. The V and J ends lost 3 bases and 6 bases, in that order; junction bases with no gene match: 6. This CDR3 has 15 amino acids. The germline V gene has CDR1 MGHRA and CDR2 YSYEKL. The chain's CDR3 is CASSHSTGGGQPQHF. The CDR3 region has the DNA TGCGCCAGCAGCCACTCAACAGGGGGCGGTCAGCCCCAGCATTTT.

As regards this clonotype: One end of the junction does not line up with germline, which may come from a read error. The chain couples TRBV7-2 to TRBJ2-1; no clear D gene. CDR1 SGHTA and CDR2 FQGNSA come from the germline V gene. CDR3 length: 13 residues. CDR3 amino acids: CASSPDQYNEPFF. In DNA, the CDR3 is TGTGCCAGCAGCCCAGACCAATACAATGAGCCGTTCTTC.